The rows below give T cell receptor beta chains drawn from one sample of a study of blood T cell repertoires in COVID-19. The protocol was immunoSEQ multiplex PCR, while the TCRdb copy is restricted to in-frame clones and leaves out a portion. Of approximately 70,000 clones in the sample, around 93% were seen once. Sequenced: peripheral blood. These receptors were obtained from a woman aged 55 to 70 with active COVID-19. Both conserved end residues are trimmed from each CDR3. D genes are given only for firm matches.

>TRBV24-1|.|TRBJ2-1
ATSDSLRQEHNEQF
>TRBV28|TRBD1|TRBJ2-7
ASRKGRTGPYEQY
>TRBV6-5|TRBD1|TRBJ1-2
ASSVGTGTYGYT
>TRBV12-3/TRBV12-4|TRBD1|TRBJ1-1
ASSWTGNTEAF
>TRBV12-3/TRBV12-4|.|TRBJ1-2
ASSLSERGYT
>TRBV15|.|TRBJ2-2
ATSRPTHRAGELF
>TRBV10-1|.|TRBJ2-1
ASSAEWSYNEQF
>TRBV2|TRBD1|TRBJ2-4
ASSGEQGLAKNIQY
>TRBV28|TRBD1|TRBJ2-1
ASSGTGGVINEQF
>TRBV28|.|TRBJ2-6
ASSLDFYGFRALT
>TRBV20-1|TRBD2|TRBJ2-3
SASRAGDSTDTQY
>TRBV5-1|TRBD2|TRBJ2-1
ASSPGSREGPALF
>TRBV6-6|.|TRBJ2-3
ASSFLEADTQY
>TRBV9|TRBD1|TRBJ2-7
ASSVGPLGQGIHYEQY
>TRBV4-1|TRBD1|TRBJ2-7
ASSTGQGSYEQY
>TRBV2|.|TRBJ1-1
ASSEAGFTEAF
>TRBV6-1|.|TRBJ2-7
ASSEAFLGRWSSYEQY
>TRBV9|.|TRBJ2-2
ASSSHRANTGELF
>TRBV7-2|.|TRBJ2-1
ASSYRRDNNEQF
>TRBV5-1|TRBD1|TRBJ1-2
ASSPGQGMRGYT
>TRBV6-6|.|TRBJ2-7
ASSYNPGEQY
>TRBV15|.|TRBJ2-1
ATSRARRELYNEQF
>TRBV19|.|TRBJ1-2
ASSSRRQNYGYT
>TRBV5-4|TRBD1|TRBJ2-5
ASSLRGGQGETQY
>TRBV19|.|TRBJ1-5
ASGDTISQPQH
>TRBV28|.|TRBJ1-5
ASSRVYSHQPQH
>TRBV6-1|.|TRBJ2-1
ASREASGRPDNEQF
>TRBV5-5|.|TRBJ2-5
ASSLGHAETQY
>TRBV7-2|TRBD2|TRBJ2-1
ASSLGSGTNYNEQF
>TRBV28|.|TRBJ2-7
ASSLKRASQKTYEQY
>TRBV5-1|TRBD2|TRBJ2-1
ASSLSGNINEQF
>TRBV11-2|.|TRBJ1-6
ASSSTTGGATLH
>TRBV7-8|TRBD2|TRBJ2-7
ASSSTGLAGGPPYEQY
>TRBV30|TRBD2|TRBJ2-1
AWRRGSGTRRVNEQF
>TRBV2|.|TRBJ1-4
ASSEGRALTVEKLF
>TRBV3-1/TRBV3-2|TRBD1|TRBJ1-2
ASSPLAFGTGNNYGYT